This TCR beta chain was sequenced during a study of blood T cell repertoires in COVID-19. Study information: Acute and convalescent COVID-19 specimens originated in the United States, Italy and Spain.

J lost 3 bases, V lost 7 bases, and 8 bases had no gene match. Looked up from germline, CDR1 is LNHNV and CDR2 is YYDKDF (reference sequence). The CDR3 has 14 amino acids. Original processing methods: Nucleated cell counts were estimated from reference gene primer amplification. The table came from immunoSEQ multiplex PCR; TCRdb's copy has only in-frame clones and leaves some out. That table furnishes V, J and clone size, whereas the DNA furnished D and trimming. The sample holds about 250,000 clones, about 82% seen once. The sequencing sample was made of peripheral blood. This chain connects TRBV15 to TRBJ2-5; 7 nucleotides agree with TRBD1. This TCR came from a man between 50 and 59 years old with COVID-19, enrolled during active disease. In nucleotides, the CDR3 is TGTGCCACCATCACCGGGACAGAGGAAGAGACCCAGTACTTC. Protein sequence: CATITGTEEETQYF.